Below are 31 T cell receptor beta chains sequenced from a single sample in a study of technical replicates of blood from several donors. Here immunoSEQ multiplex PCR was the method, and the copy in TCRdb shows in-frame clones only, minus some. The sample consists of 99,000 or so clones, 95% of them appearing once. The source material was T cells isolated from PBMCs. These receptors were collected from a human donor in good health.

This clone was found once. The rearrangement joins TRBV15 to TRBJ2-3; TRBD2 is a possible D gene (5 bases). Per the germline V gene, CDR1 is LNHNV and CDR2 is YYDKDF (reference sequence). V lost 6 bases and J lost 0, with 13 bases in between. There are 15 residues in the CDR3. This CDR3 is CATSRAGISTDTQYF. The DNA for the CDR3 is TGTGCCACCAGTCGCGCCGGGATAAGCACAGATACGCAGTATTTT.

CDR3 residues: CAWSPYRGHYGYTF. CDR3 bases: TGTGCCTGGTCACCTTACAGGGGACACTATGGCTACACCTTC. The chain recombines TRBV30 with TRBJ1-2; the match to TRBD1 covers 7 bases. V gave up 5 bases and J gave up 3 bases; unmatched junction bases: 9. Germline assignment: CDR1 GTSNPN and CDR2 SVGIG (reference sequence). The CDR3 runs 14 residues.

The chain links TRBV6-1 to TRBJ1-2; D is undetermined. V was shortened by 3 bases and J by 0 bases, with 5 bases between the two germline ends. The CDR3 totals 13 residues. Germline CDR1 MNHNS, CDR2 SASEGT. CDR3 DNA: TGTGCCAGCAGTGATCACTCTAACTATGGCTACACCTTC. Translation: CASSDHSNYGYTF.

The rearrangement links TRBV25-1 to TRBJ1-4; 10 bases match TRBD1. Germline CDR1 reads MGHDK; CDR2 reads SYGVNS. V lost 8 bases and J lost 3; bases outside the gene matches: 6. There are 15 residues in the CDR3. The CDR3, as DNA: TGTGCCAGCGGGACAGGGGCGGTATCTAATGAAAAACTGTTTTTT. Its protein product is CASGTGAVSNEKLFF.

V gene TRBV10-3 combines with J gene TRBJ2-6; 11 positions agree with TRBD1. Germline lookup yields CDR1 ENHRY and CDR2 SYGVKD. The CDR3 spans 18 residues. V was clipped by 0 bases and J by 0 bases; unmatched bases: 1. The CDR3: CAISESGQGASGANVLTF. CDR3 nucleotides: TGTGCCATCAGTGAGTCAGGACAGGGGGCCTCTGGGGCCAACGTCCTGACTTTC.

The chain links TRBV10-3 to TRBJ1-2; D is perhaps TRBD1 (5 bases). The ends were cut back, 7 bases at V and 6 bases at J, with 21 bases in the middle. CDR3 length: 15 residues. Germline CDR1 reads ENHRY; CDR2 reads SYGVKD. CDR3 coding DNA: TGTGCCATCAACCCGGGGGTGGGGGGGAACGATGGCTACACCTTC. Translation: CAINPGVGGNDGYTF.

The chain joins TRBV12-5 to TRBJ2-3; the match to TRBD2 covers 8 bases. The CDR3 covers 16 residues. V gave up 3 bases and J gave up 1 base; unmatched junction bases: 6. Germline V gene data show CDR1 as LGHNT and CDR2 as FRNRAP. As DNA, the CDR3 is TGTGCTAGTGGTTTAACGGGAGGGCCTCGCACAGATACGCAGTATTTT. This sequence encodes CASGLTGGPRTDTQYF.

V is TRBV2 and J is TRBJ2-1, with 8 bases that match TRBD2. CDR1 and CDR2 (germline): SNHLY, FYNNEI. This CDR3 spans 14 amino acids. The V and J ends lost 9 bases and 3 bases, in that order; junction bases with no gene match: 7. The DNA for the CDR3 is TGTGCCAGTACCGGGACTAGTCTCTACAATGAGCAGTTCTTC. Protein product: CASTGTSLYNEQFF.

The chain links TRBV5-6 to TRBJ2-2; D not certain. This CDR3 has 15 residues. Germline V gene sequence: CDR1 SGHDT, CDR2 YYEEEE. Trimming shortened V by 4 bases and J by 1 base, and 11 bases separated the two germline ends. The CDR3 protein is CASSLNFGNTGELFF. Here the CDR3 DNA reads TGTGCCAGCAGCCTTAATTTCGGGAACACCGGGGAGCTGTTTTTT.

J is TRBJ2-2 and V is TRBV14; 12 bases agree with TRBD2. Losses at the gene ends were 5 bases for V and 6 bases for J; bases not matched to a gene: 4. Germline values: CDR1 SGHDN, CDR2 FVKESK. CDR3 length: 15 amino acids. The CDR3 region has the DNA TGTGCCAGCAGCGTGCTAGCGGGGGGGCCCGGGGAGCTGTTTTTT. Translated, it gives CASSVLAGGPGELFF.

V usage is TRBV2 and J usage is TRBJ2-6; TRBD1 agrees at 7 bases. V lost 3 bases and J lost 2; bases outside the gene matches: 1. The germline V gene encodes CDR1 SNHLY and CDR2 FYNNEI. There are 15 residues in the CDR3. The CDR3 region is CASSERGPGANVLTF. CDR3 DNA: TGTGCCAGCAGTGAGAGGGGGCCTGGGGCCAACGTCCTGACTTTC.

CDR3 in DNA: TGTGCCAGCAGTGCGAATTTCAGGGGTAGGAGCAATCAGCCCCAGCATTTT. Amino acid sequence: CASSANFRGRSNQPQHF. This sequence joins TRBV28 and TRBJ1-5; possible D gene TRBD1, 6 bases. Trimming took off 5 bases at V and 1 base at J, with 18 bases between the two ends. The length of the CDR3 is 17 residues. Germline CDR1 MDHEN, CDR2 SYDVKM.

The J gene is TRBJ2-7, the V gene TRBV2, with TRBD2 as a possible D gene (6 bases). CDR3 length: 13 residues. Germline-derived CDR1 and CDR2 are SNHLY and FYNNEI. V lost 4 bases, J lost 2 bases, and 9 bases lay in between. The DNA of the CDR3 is TGTGCCAGCAGTGTTCGGGAGACCTACGAGCAGTACTTC. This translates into CASSVRETYEQYF. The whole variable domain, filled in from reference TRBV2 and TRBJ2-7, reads EPEVTQTPSHQVTQMGQEVILRCVPISNHLYFYWYRQILGQKVEFLVSFYNNEISEKSEIFDDQFSVERPDGSNFTLKIRSTKLEDSAMYFCASSVRETYEQYFGPGTRLTVT.

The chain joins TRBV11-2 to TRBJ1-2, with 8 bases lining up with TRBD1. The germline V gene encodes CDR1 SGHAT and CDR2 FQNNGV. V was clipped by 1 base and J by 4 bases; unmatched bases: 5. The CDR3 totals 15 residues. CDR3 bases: TGTGCCAGCAGCTTAGCTCAGGGGGCGGTCTATGGCTACACCTTC. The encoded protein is CASSLAQGAVYGYTF.

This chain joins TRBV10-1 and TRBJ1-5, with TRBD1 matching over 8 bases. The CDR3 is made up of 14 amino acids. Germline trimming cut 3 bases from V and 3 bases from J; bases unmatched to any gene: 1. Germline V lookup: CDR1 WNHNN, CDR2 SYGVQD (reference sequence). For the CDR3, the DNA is TGCGCCAGCAGTGACAGGGGGCACAATCAGCCCCAGCATTTT. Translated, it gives CASSDRGHNQPQHF.

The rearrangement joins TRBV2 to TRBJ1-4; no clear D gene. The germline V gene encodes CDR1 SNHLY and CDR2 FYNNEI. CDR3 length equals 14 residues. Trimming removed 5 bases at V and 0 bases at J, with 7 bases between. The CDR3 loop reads CASSRVATNEKLFF. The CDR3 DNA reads TGTGCCAGCAGTCGTGTTGCAACTAATGAAAAACTGTTTTTT. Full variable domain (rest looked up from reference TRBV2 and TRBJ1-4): EPEVTQTPSHQVTQMGQEVILRCVPISNHLYFYWYRQILGQKVEFLVSFYNNEISEKSEIFDDQFSVERPDGSNFTLKIRSTKLEDSAMYFCASSRVATNEKLFFGSGTQLSVL.

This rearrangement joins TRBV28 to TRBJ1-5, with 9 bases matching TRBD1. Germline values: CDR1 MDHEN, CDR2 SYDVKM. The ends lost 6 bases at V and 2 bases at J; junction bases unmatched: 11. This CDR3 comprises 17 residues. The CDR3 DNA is TGTGCCAGCAGGTCCGGGACAGGGTCGATGGGCAATCAGCCCCAGCATTTT. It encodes CASRSGTGSMGNQPQHF.

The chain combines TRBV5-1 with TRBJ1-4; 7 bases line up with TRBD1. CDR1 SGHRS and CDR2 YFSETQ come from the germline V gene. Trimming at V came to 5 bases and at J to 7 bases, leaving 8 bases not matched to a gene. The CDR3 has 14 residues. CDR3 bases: TGCGCCAGCAGTCCCACAGGGGCGGTTGAAAAACTGTTTTTT. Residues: CASSPTGAVEKLFF.

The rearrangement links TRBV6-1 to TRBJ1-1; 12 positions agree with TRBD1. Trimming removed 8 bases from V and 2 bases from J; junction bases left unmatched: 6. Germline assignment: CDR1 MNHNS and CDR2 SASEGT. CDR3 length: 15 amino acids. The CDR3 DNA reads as TGTGCCAGCCGATTGGGACAGGGGGCTAACACTGAAGCTTTCTTT. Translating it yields CASRLGQGANTEAFF.

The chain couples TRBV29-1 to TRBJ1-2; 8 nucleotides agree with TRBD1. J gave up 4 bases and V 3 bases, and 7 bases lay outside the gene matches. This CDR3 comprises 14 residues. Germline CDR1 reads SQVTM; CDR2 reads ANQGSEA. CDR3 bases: TGCAGCGTTGATCCGACAGGGGCTCCCTATGGCTACACCTTC. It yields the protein CSVDPTGAPYGYTF.

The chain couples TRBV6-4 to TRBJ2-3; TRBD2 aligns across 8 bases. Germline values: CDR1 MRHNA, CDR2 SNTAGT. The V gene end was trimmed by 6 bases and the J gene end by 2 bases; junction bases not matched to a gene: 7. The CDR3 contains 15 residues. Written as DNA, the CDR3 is TGTGCCAGCAGGCCCCTAGCGGGCTACACAGATACGCAGTATTTT. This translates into CASRPLAGYTDTQYF.

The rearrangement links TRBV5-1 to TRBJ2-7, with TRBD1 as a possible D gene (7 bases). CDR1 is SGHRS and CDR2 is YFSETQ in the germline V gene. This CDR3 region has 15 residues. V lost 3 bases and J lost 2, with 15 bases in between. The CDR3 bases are TGCGCCAGCAGCTCAGGGGGGACGCCAGCCTACGAGCAGTACTTC. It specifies CASSSGGTPAYEQYF.

The CDR3 region is CASSEPGQAFYGYTF. Written as DNA, the CDR3 is TGTGCCAGTAGCGAACCGGGACAGGCTTTCTATGGCTACACCTTC. The V gene is TRBV19, the J gene TRBJ1-2, with 8 bases identical to TRBD1. Trimming took 6 bases from V and 4 from J; bases not matched to a gene: 10. Germline V gene sequence: CDR1 LNHDA, CDR2 SQIVND (reference sequence). The CDR3 is 15 residues long.

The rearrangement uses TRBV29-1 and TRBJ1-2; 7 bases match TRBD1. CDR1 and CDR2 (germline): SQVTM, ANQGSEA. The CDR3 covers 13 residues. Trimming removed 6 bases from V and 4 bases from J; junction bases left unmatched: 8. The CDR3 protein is CSVTGALTYGYTF. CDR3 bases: TGCAGCGTAACAGGGGCCCTCACCTATGGCTACACCTTC.

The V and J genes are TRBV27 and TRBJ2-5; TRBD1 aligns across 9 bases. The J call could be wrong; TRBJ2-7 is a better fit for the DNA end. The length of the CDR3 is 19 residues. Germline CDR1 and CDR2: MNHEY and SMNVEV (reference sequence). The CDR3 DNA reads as TGTGCCAGCAGTTTATCTTACATAGGGGGACAGGGTTTTTCCTACGAGCAGTACTTC. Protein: CASSLSYIGGQGFSYEQYF.

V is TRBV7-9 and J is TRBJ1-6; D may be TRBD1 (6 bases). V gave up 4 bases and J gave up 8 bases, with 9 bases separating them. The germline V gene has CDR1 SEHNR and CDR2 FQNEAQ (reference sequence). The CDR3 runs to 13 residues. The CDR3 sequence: CASSSGQYSPLHF. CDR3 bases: TGTGCCAGCAGCTCTGGACAGTATTCACCCCTCCACTTT.

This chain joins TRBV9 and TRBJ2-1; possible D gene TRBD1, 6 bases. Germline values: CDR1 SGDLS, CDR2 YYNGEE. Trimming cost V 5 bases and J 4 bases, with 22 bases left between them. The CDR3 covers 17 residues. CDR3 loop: CASSSRQAILPYNEQFF. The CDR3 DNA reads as TGTGCCAGCAGTTCTAGACAGGCCATCCTCCCATACAATGAGCAGTTCTTC.

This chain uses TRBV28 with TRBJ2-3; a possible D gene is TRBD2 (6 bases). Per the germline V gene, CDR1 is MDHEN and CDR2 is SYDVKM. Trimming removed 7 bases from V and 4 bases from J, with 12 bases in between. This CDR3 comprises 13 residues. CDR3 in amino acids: CASNYGEADTQYF. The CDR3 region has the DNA TGTGCCAGCAATTATGGGGAGGCAGATACGCAGTATTTT. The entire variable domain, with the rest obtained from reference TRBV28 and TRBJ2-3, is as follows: DVKVTQSSRYLVKRTGEKVFLECVQDMDHENMFWYRQDPGLGLRLIYFSYDVKMKEKGDIPEGYSVSREKKERFSLILESASTNQTSMYLCASNYGEADTQYFGPGTRLTVL.

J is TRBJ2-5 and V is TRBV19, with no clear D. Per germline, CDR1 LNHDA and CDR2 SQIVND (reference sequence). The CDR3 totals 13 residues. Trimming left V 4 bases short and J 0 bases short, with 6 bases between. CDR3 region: CASSNTYQETQYF. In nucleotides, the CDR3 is TGTGCCAGTAGTAATACATACCAAGAGACCCAGTACTTC. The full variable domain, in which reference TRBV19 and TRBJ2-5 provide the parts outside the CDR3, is DGGITQSPKYLFRKEGQNVTLSCEQNLNHDAMYWYRQDPGQGLRLIYYSQIVNDFQKGDIAEGYSVSREKKESFPLTVTSAQKNPTAFYLCASSNTYQETQYFGPGTRLLVL.

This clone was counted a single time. The CDR3 nucleotides are TGTGCCAGCAGCTTATTAACGGCAGCAGCAGGTTCACCCCTCCACTTT. It encodes CASSLLTAAAGSPLHF. The rearrangement joins TRBV7-9 to TRBJ1-6; no definite D call. The V gene lost 2 bases and the J gene lost 9 bases, with 17 bases spanning the gap. CDR1 is SEHNR, CDR2 FQNEAQ, per germline (reference sequence). The CDR3 extends over 16 amino acids.

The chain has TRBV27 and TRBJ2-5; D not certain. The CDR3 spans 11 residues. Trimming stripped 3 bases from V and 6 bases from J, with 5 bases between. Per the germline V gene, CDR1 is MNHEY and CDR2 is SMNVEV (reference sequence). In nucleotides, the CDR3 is TGTGCCAGCAGTTTGGGCCAGACCCAGTACTTC. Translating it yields CASSLGQTQYF.